This T cell receptor (beta chain) was captured in a study of blood T cell repertoires in COVID-19. Across the study: In each case, the material was cDNA or gDNA derived from T cells, B-cell-depleted T cells, or PBMCs.

Per the authors' pipeline: Cell counts per sample came from amplifying reference gene primers. Measured with immunoSEQ multiplex PCR; TCRdb has only the in-frame clones, and not every one. D and trimming were read from the DNA, whereas the V and J calls and clone size are those reported in that table. The data show roughly 220,000 clones, about 86% seen once. This CDR3 spans 14 amino acids. The germline V gene has CDR1 SGHAT and CDR2 FQNNGV. V was trimmed by 5 bases and J by 1 base, leaving 9 bases between them. The rearrangement uses TRBV11-2 and TRBJ2-1; no definite D call. Sample: peripheral blood. The receptor was isolated from a woman aged 25 to 39 who had recovered from COVID-19. This chain's CDR3 is CASSLYRSYNEQFF. DNA for the CDR3: TGTGCCAGCAGCCTATACAGATCCTACAATGAGCAGTTCTTC.